Listed below are T cell receptor beta chains from one sample, sequenced in a study of radiation and T cells in renal cell carcinoma. This table comes from immunoSEQ multiplex PCR, and its TCRdb copy is limited to in-frame clones, with some not included. The table has 120,000 to 150,000 clones, 70% to 90% seen once. This specimen was blood, taken from a patient whose treatment included radiotherapy and nephrectomy. The receptors come from a woman between 45 and 65 years old with renal cell carcinoma. CDR3s include the opening cysteine and the closing phenylalanine or tryptophan. D genes are given only for firm matches. Clone size, where shown, is once, few, many, or a class for clones that have expanded.

d_call	v_call	j_call	clone_size	cdr3_nt	cdr3_aa
TRBD1	TRBV7-9	TRBJ2-1	-	TGTGCCAGCAGCTTCCCGGGACAGACAAAGAGTGAGCAGTTCTTC	CASSFPGQTKSEQFF
-	TRBV7-2	TRBJ1-3	-	TGTGCCAGCAGCGTACAGGGTTGGGCTGGAAACACCATATATTTT	CASSVQGWAGNTIYF
TRBD2	TRBV5-1	TRBJ2-7	-	TGCGCCAGCAGCTCTAGCGGGAGAGGCTACGAGCAGTACTTC	CASSSSGRGYEQYF
-	TRBV4-1	TRBJ1-3	-	TGCGCCAGCAGCCAAGGTTCAACGGGACTCCTCTCTGGAAACACCATATATTTT	CASSQGSTGLLSGNTIYF
-	TRBV2	TRBJ2-7	-	TGTGCCAGCAGTGAGGGGGGTACCTACGAGCAGTACTTC	CASSEGGTYEQYF
-	TRBV5-1	TRBJ1-1	-	TGCGCCAGCAGCCGGAACACTGAAGCTTTCTTT	CASSRNTEAFF
TRBD1	TRBV7-2	TRBJ1-4	once	TGTGCCAGCAGCTCGGACAGGAGTAATGAAAAACTGTTTTTT	CASSSDRSNEKLFF
TRBD1	TRBV28	TRBJ2-6	once	TGTGCCAGCGGAAGGGGGCTGGGGGCCAACGTCCTGACTTTC	CASGRGLGANVLTF
-	TRBV2	TRBJ2-2	-	TGTGCCAGCAGTGAAGTGGCGTCAAAGCTGTTTTTT	CASSEVASKLFF
TRBD2	TRBV7-2	TRBJ2-5	-	TGTGCCAGCAGCTTGGTAGCGGGGGAGCAAGAGACCCAGTACTTC	CASSLVAGEQETQYF
-	TRBV5-6	TRBJ1-4	-	TGTGCCAGCAGCTTGAAGGGTGGGGTCGGTAATGAAAAACTGTTTTTT	CASSLKGGVGNEKLFF
-	TRBV5-6	TRBJ2-7	-	TGTGCCAGCAGCTTTAGGGGGATCGGCGAGCAGTACTTC	CASSFRGIGEQYF
-	TRBV4-3	TRBJ2-7	-	TGCGCCAGCAGCCCGGCAATATCCTACGAGCAGTACTTC	CASSPAISYEQYF
-	TRBV4-2	TRBJ1-2	-	TGTGCCAGCAGCCAAGATCTCCAGAACTATGGCTACACCTTC	CASSQDLQNYGYTF
TRBD2	TRBV2	TRBJ2-1	-	TGTGCCAGCAGTCGACTAGCGGGGGGGTACAATGAGCAGTTCTTC	CASSRLAGGYNEQFF
-	TRBV28	TRBJ2-5	-	TGTGCCAGCAGCGTGGCTAGCGAGATACAAGAGACCCAGTACTTC	CASSVASEIQETQYF
TRBD1	TRBV4-3	TRBJ1-1	-	TGCGCCAGCAGCCAAAGGGACAGCGGAGCTTTCTTT	CASSQRDSGAFF
-	TRBV27	TRBJ1-1	few	TGTGCCAGCAGTTTTCCGGGGGCTGAAGCTTTCTTT	CASSFPGAEAFF
TRBD1	TRBV5-4	TRBJ1-2	-	TGTGCCAGCAGCCTCACAGGGGCCTTCTATGGCTACACCTTC	CASSLTGAFYGYTF
-	TRBV28	TRBJ2-7	-	TGTGCCAGTGGAGGGGGCGCGGCCTACGAGCAGTACTTC	CASGGGAAYEQYF
TRBD1	TRBV9	TRBJ1-2	-	TGTGCCAGCAGCCCGAGGGGACAGGCAAATACTAACTACACCTTC	CASSPRGQANTNYTF
-	TRBV5-1	TRBJ1-3	-	TGCGCCAGCAGCGATGGGGGAAACACCATATATTTT	CASSDGGNTIYF
TRBD1	TRBV7-9	TRBJ1-2	-	TGTGCCAGCAGCCCAAGGACAGGGCTTAACTATGGCTACACCTTC	CASSPRTGLNYGYTF
-	TRBV5-1	TRBJ2-6	-	TGCGCCAGCAGCTTGGGGGACGGGAACTCTGGGGCCAACGTCCTGACTTTC	CASSLGDGNSGANVLTF
-	TRBV2	TRBJ2-7	-	TGTGCCAGCAGTTACTCCTACGAGCAGTACTTC	CASSYSYEQYF
TRBD2	TRBV4-3	TRBJ2-7	-	TGCGCCAGCAGCACGACTAGCGGGGGCTACGAGCAGTACTTC	CASSTTSGGYEQYF
-	TRBV7-8	TRBJ1-5	-	TGTGCCAGCACCCCCCCCGGGACGGCTAGCAATCAGCCCCAGCATTTT	CASTPPGTASNQPQHF
-	TRBV5-4	TRBJ2-3	-	TGTGCCACAACGAACAGGGCCGGCACAGATACGCAGTATTTT	CATTNRAGTDTQYF
TRBD1	TRBV27	TRBJ1-2	-	TGTGCCAGCAGTTTAGGACAGGTTGGTTATCGCTACACCTTC	CASSLGQVGYRYTF
TRBD2	TRBV5-1	TRBJ2-3	-	TGCGCCAGCAGAGAGACTAGCGGGAGGGCAGATACGCAGTATTTT	CASRETSGRADTQYF
-	TRBV28	TRBJ2-7	-	TGTGCCAGCAGCGGGCAGACAGACGAGCAGTACTTC	CASSGQTDEQYF
TRBD1	TRBV5-5	TRBJ2-7	-	TGTGCCAGCAGCCCGCGGACAGGGATAAACTACGAGCAGTACTTC	CASSPRTGINYEQYF
-	TRBV30	TRBJ1-2	-	TGTGCCTGGAGCCGACAGGAGGACTTCCTCTATGGCTACACCTTC	CAWSRQEDFLYGYTF
-	TRBV6-5	TRBJ2-1	few	TGTGCCAGCAGTGTTTACAATGAGCAGTTCTTC	CASSVYNEQFF
-	TRBV6-5	TRBJ1-1	-	TGTGCCAGCAGTTACGACCTGGAACCGATGAACACTGAAGCTTTCTTT	CASSYDLEPMNTEAFF
-	TRBV7-2	TRBJ1-2	-	TGTGCCAGCAGCCCCCGGGATAGCTATGGCTACACCTTC	CASSPRDSYGYTF
TRBD2	TRBV19	TRBJ2-7	-	TGTGCCAGTAGTGCGACTAGCGGAGTCCGGCGCGAGCAGTACTTC	CASSATSGVRREQYF
-	TRBV23-1	TRBJ2-1	-	TGCGCAGCAGACGATGAGCAGTTCTTC	CAADDEQFF
-	TRBV6-5	TRBJ1-2	-	TGTGCCAGCAGTTTCACAGCTAACTATGGCTACACCTTC	CASSFTANYGYTF
-	TRBV6-6	TRBJ2-3	-	TGTGCCAGCAGTCCCGACACCCTCCAGACAGATACGCAGTATTTT	CASSPDTLQTDTQYF
TRBD2	TRBV9	TRBJ2-3	-	TGTGCCAGCAGCATTTTCGGGACTAGCGGGGATACGCAGTATTTT	CASSIFGTSGDTQYF
-	TRBV4-2	TRBJ1-2	few	TGTGCCAGCAGCAGCGGGCGACAGACAACTAACTATGGCTACACCTTC	CASSSGRQTTNYGYTF
TRBD1	TRBV19	TRBJ1-5	-	TGTGCCAGTAGTCCCCAATCCGGGACAGGCTTCAATCAGCCCCAGCATTTT	CASSPQSGTGFNQPQHF
-	TRBV7-2	TRBJ2-7	-	TGTGCCAGCAGCCCAAAGTACGAGCAGTACTTC	CASSPKYEQYF
-	TRBV5-4	TRBJ2-6	-	TGTGCCAGCAGCTTGGGTGGACCTTCTGGGGCCAACGTCCTGACTTTC	CASSLGGPSGANVLTF
-	TRBV7-2	TRBJ2-7	-	TGTGCCAGCAGCTTAGGGGGGCCTGGGGAGCAGTACTTC	CASSLGGPGEQYF
-	TRBV7-2	TRBJ2-7	-	TGTGCCAGCAGCTTAAGCCGCTACGAGCAGTACTTC	CASSLSRYEQYF
-	TRBV25-1	TRBJ2-7	-	TGTGCCAGCAGTGAACCCAGCTCCTACGAGCAGTACTTC	CASSEPSSYEQYF
TRBD1	TRBV6-1	TRBJ2-7	few	TGTGCCAGCACCCGGGACAGGGAGCTCTACGAGCAGTACTTC	CASTRDRELYEQYF
TRBD1	TRBV4-3	TRBJ1-5	once	TGCGCCAGCAGCCCCCATCGGCAGGGGGTTCAGCCCCAGCATTTT	CASSPHRQGVQPQHF
TRBD1	TRBV6-1	TRBJ1-2	-	TGTGCCAGCAGTGGACAGGGGTACTATGGCTACACCTTC	CASSGQGYYGYTF
-	TRBV5-6	TRBJ2-3	-	TGTGCCAGCAGCCCCGGCCTAGGGCGGGCAGATACGCAGTATTTT	CASSPGLGRADTQYF
-	TRBV5-4	TRBJ1-5	few	TGTGCCAGCAGCTTGGGTCAGAATCAGCCCCAGCATTTT	CASSLGQNQPQHF
-	TRBV6-5	TRBJ2-7	-	TGTGCCAGCACCCGGGGGGCCTCAATCGGCTACGAGCAGTACTTC	CASTRGASIGYEQYF
-	TRBV2	TRBJ1-2	-	TGTGCCAGCAGTGAAGCTAGGAGGAACTATGGCTACACCTTC	CASSEARRNYGYTF